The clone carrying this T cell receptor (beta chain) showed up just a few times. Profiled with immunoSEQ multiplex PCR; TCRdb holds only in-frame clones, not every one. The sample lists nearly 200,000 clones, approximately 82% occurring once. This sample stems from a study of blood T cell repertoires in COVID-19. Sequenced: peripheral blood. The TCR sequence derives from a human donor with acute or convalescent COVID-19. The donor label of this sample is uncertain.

The CDR3 loop is CASSQDRRRAFF. CDR3 nucleotides: TGTGCCAGCAGCCAAGACAGGCGAAGGGCTTTCTTT. The gene calls are TRBV3-1 (or the pseudogene TRBV3-2) and TRBJ1-1; D is undetermined. The CDR3 loop spans 12 amino acids. V gave up 0 bases and J gave up 11 bases, with 10 bases separating them. CDR1 is LGHDT, CDR2 YNNKEL, per germline (reference sequence).